This record looks at one TCR beta chain sequence and its context. The antigen is undetermined. The data belong to a study of cytomegalovirus exposure and HLA in healthy donors. Study observations and caveats: Under in vitro conditions, three CMV-associated chains were confirmed as specific for CMV antigens. With high specificity and sensitivity, the classifier reportedly diagnosed cytomegalovirus status. In a later analysis, at a false discovery rate of 0.05, under 20,000 TCR beta sequences matched HLA alleles.

Per the germline V gene, CDR1 is MNHEY and CDR2 is SVGAGI. This CDR3 is 15 amino acids long. Trimming left V 2 bases short and J 2 bases short, with 13 bases between. PCR primers comprised 60 Vbeta and 13 Jbeta primers. Libraries were prepared by immunoSEQ multiplex PCR; TCRdb keeps only in-frame clonotypes and omits some of them. The sample comprises 120,000 or so clones, around two thirds of which are singletons, and about 8.9% rests with the top ten. The rearrangement uses TRBV6-5 and TRBJ2-7; D may be TRBD2 (5 bases). The origin of this receptor is a woman aged 40 to 50 in good health and CMV-seropositive. Sequenced input: PBMCs. The CDR3, as DNA: TGTGCCAGCAGTTACGGTTCGGGGATTACCTACGAGCAGTACTTC. Translation gives CASSYGSGITYEQYF.